The 14 T cell receptor beta chains reported below all come from one sample, sequenced in a study of cytomegalovirus exposure and HLA in healthy donors. This PCR relied on a set of 60 Vbeta primers and 13 Jbeta primers. Method: immunoSEQ multiplex PCR; TCRdb's copy keeps in-frame clones and lacks some. The table has approximately 130,000 clones, around 85% seen once. The sequenced material came from PBMCs. These receptors were taken from a woman in her twenties or thirties in good health and CMV-seropositive.

V usage is TRBV5-1 and J usage is TRBJ2-7; a possible D gene is TRBD2 (6 bases). This CDR3 spans 17 amino acids. Germline lookup yields CDR1 SGHRS and CDR2 YFSETQ. The V end lost 0 bases, the J end lost 4 bases, and 20 bases lay between the germline ends. The CDR3 loop is CASSLAGGIAAGYEQYF. DNA for the CDR3: TGCGCCAGCAGCTTGGCCGGCGGGATAGCGGCTGGATACGAGCAGTACTTC.

The J gene is TRBJ1-4, the V gene TRBV28; no clear D gene. V was pared by 5 bases and J by 0 bases, with 13 bases between. The CDR3 extends over 16 amino acids. Per germline, CDR1 MDHEN and CDR2 SYDVKM. CDR3 sequence reads: CASSRPWAATNEKLFF. The DNA of the CDR3 is TGTGCCAGCAGTCGACCTTGGGCTGCAACTAATGAAAAACTGTTTTTT.

The chain is built from TRBV9 and TRBJ2-1; 9 positions match TRBD2. V lost 2 bases to trimming and J lost 9 bases; unmatched junction nucleotides: 6. CDR1 and CDR2 from the germline V gene are SGDLS and YYNGEE. The CDR3 spans 14 residues. CDR3: CASSVAGGPSEQFF. CDR3 DNA: TGTGCCAGCAGCGTGGCGGGGGGGCCTAGTGAGCAGTTCTTC.

A single count supports this clone. The V call is TRBV27, the J call TRBJ1-1; tentatively, D is TRBD1 (5 bases). Germline V CDR1 and CDR2: MNHEY, SMNVEV (reference sequence). V was pared by 1 base and J by 1 base, with 7 bases between. The CDR3 runs 14 residues. The CDR3: CASSLLGGNTEAFF. In DNA form, the CDR3 reads TGTGCCAGCAGTTTATTGGGGGGGAACACTGAAGCTTTCTTT.

This chain joins TRBV6-6 and TRBJ2-5; D ambiguous. The DNA matches TRBJ2-7 better at its end, which makes the J call doubtful. From germline, CDR1 is MNHNY and CDR2 SVGAGI (reference sequence). The CDR3 totals 15 residues. The CDR3 nucleotides are TGTGCCAGCACCGACCCCCGGCGGCCTCAAAACGAGCAGTACTTC. Protein: CASTDPRRPQNEQYF.

The chain combines TRBV5-1 with TRBJ2-1; 7 nucleotides match TRBD1. The CDR3 covers 16 residues. V lost 4 bases, J lost 12 bases, and 19 bases stayed unmatched. Germline values: CDR1 SGHRS, CDR2 YFSETQ. CDR3 DNA sequence: TGCGCCAGCAGCCCCCAAACAGGGGAACAACGCCGTGCGCAGTTCTTC. Residues: CASSPQTGEQRRAQFF.

The gene calls are TRBV5-1 and TRBJ2-2, with 7 nucleotides matching TRBD1. This CDR3 has 14 amino acids. The V gene end was trimmed by 4 bases and the J gene end by 3 bases; junction bases not matched to a gene: 3. Germline values: CDR1 SGHRS, CDR2 YFSETQ. CDR3 loop: CASSRQGDTGELFF. CDR3 sequence (DNA): TGCGCCAGCAGCCGGCAGGGGGACACCGGGGAGCTGTTTTTT.

This rearrangement joins TRBV9 to TRBJ2-2; a possible D gene is TRBD1 (5 bases). With 0 bases removed from V and 6 bases from J, the gap between germline ends came to 9 bases. Germline V gene lookup returns CDR1 SGDLS and CDR2 YYNGEE. The CDR3 length is 14 residues. The CDR3 sequence: CASSVEAGPGELFF. The CDR3 DNA reads TGTGCCAGCAGCGTAGAGGCAGGGCCCGGGGAGCTGTTTTTT.

V is TRBV2 and J is TRBJ2-1; 11 bases match TRBD2. Unmatched junction bases numbered 6, after V lost 7 bases and J lost 7 bases. Per the germline V gene, CDR1 is SNHLY and CDR2 is FYNNEI. This CDR3 spans 14 amino acids. The CDR3 loop is CASTTSGRINEQFF. In DNA form, the CDR3 reads TGTGCCAGCACTACTAGCGGGAGAATTAATGAGCAGTTCTTC.

The chain links TRBV2 to TRBJ2-7, with 13 bases aligning to TRBD2. V shed 4 bases and J 11 bases; nucleotides not matched to a gene: 5. The length of the CDR3 is 13 residues. Germline assignment: CDR1 SNHLY and CDR2 FYNNEI. CDR3 nucleotide sequence: TGTGCCAGCAGTGGACTAGCGGGGGGAAACGAGTACTTC. This encodes CASSGLAGGNEYF.

The chain joins TRBV7-7 to TRBJ2-5; no clear D gene. The germline V gene has CDR1 SSHAT and CDR2 FNYEAQ (reference sequence). Trimming pared 5 bases from V and 0 bases from J, leaving 13 bases between. This CDR3 spans 15 amino acids. The CDR3 region has the DNA TGTGCCAGCAGCCCCCCCAGTCCGTACCAAGAGACCCAGTACTTC. Its protein is CASSPPSPYQETQYF.

This chain uses TRBV5-4 with TRBJ2-5, with D perhaps matching TRBD2 (5 bases). This CDR3 has 14 residues. Trimming took off 4 bases at V and 1 base at J, with 11 bases between the two ends. Germline V gene data show CDR1 as SGHNT and CDR2 as YYREEE (reference sequence). The CDR3 spells CASSPDWLQETQYF. CDR3 coding DNA: TGTGCCAGCAGCCCGGACTGGCTCCAAGAGACCCAGTACTTC.

The chain joins TRBV6-1 to TRBJ2-7; D possibly corresponds to TRBD1 (5 bases). Germline V CDR1 and CDR2: MNHNS, SASEGT. Trimming stripped 6 bases from V and 0 bases from J, with 12 bases between. The CDR3 covers 14 residues. CDR3 coding DNA: TGTGCCAGCAGCTCCCAGGGCCCCTCCTACGAGCAGTACTTC. Amino acid sequence: CASSSQGPSYEQYF.

The chain joins TRBV10-3 to TRBJ2-1, with 7 nucleotides matching TRBD2. Germline assignment: CDR1 ENHRY and CDR2 SYGVKD. The CDR3 extends over 11 amino acids. J lost 7 bases, V lost 8 bases, and 2 bases had no gene match. This CDR3 reads CAIGGGNEQFF. CDR3 coding DNA: TGTGCCATCGGGGGGGGGAATGAGCAGTTCTTC.